This T cell receptor (beta chain) emerged from a study of cytomegalovirus exposure and HLA in healthy donors. Overall study context: Earlier, roughly 120 million unique TCR beta sequences were recovered from around 190 million T cells by an analysis. Study-level results: Association with HLA alleles at 0.05 false discovery rate was found for around 15,000 TCR beta sequences in a later analysis. The study had only CMV serostatus as immune exposure information. Later findings reportedly placed an Asian-associated ancestry cluster below the approximately 670-donor mean for N-insertions.

The CDR3 has 15 amino acids. Germline CDR1 and CDR2: SEHNR and FQNEAQ (reference sequence). Deletions cut 2 bases from V and 1 base from J, with 8 bases between. With respect to this clone: Its antigen is still unknown.

PCR used 60 Vbeta primers and 13 Jbeta primers. Clones were sequenced by immunoSEQ multiplex PCR, and TCRdb holds only the in-frame ones, with some missing. Of around 150,000 clones in the sample, 80% are singletons; the top ten hold around 9.8%. This chain connects TRBV7-9 to TRBJ2-2, with unresolved D. The TCR was taken from a man younger than 35 in good health and CMV-seropositive. The source material was PBMCs. As DNA, the CDR3 is TGTGCCAGCAGCTTATTACAGAGGAACACCGGGGAGCTGTTTTTT. This sequence encodes CASSLLQRNTGELFF.